This T cell receptor beta chain was retrieved from a study of spatial heterogeneity in lung cancer. Study context: Sequencing consistently turned up more beta-chain sequences than alpha-chain sequences. Averaged across combinations, each unique TCR and UMI pairing appeared more than ten times in raw reads, which were uncorrected.

The time point: sample taken at primary tumor resection. No cells were sorted before sequencing. The whole RNA sequenced was extracted from tumor, nontumor lung or frozen PBMC. This clonotype was observed a few times. Its matching antigen is unknown. MiXCR, run by TCRdb on the 5' RACE reads, gives a single entry per CDR3 protein. The sample contains approximately 44,000 distinct CDR3 sequences, approximately 12% of which appear only once. Overall study findings and caveats: Follow-up blood showed ubiquitous expanded tumor TCRs less than blood at resection did.

V was cut by 5 bases and J by 5 bases, with 8 bases left in between. CDR1 is SGHTA and CDR2 is FQGNSA in the germline V gene. The CDR3 spans 12 residues. The material sequenced was PBMCs, taken at surgery. The chain carries TRBV7-2 and TRBJ2-3, with D tentatively TRBD1 (5 bases). The receptor was derived from a female donor with early-stage non-small cell lung cancer. CDR3 protein: CASSGRGDTQYF. In DNA form, the CDR3 reads TGTGCCAGCAGCGGTAGGGGAGATACGCAGTATTTT.